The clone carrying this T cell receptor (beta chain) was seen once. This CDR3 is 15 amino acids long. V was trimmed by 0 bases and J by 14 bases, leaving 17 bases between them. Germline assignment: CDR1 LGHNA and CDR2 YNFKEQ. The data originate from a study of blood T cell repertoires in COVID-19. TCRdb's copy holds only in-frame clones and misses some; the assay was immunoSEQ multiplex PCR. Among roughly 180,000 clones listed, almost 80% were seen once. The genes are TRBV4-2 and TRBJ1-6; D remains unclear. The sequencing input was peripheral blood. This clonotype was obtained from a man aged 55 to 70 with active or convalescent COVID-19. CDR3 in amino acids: CASSQDLRRGSTLHF. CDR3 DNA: TGTGCCAGCAGCCAAGATCTCCGTCGGGGTTCCACCCTCCACTTT.